This entry describes one TCR beta chain. This sample was taken from a study of blood T cell repertoires in COVID-19. Study-wide context: PBMCs, B-cell-depleted T cells, or T cells were the source of the cDNA or gDNA that made up the material.

Germline CDR1 and CDR2: MNHNS and SASEGT. CDR3 length: 12 amino acids. V was clipped by 8 bases and J by 0 bases, with 8 bases between them. The data were produced by immunoSEQ multiplex PCR, yet TCRdb's version contains in-frame clones alone and is incomplete. The sample lists approximately 170,000 clones; roughly four fifths were seen once. The sequencing sample was made of peripheral blood. The clonotype was recovered from a human donor in a cohort sampled during active COVID-19. The rearrangement links TRBV6-1 to TRBJ2-7; perhaps TRBD1 as D (5 bases). This CDR3 reads CASFDSSYEQYF. The CDR3, as DNA: TGTGCCAGCTTTGACAGCTCCTACGAGCAGTACTTC.